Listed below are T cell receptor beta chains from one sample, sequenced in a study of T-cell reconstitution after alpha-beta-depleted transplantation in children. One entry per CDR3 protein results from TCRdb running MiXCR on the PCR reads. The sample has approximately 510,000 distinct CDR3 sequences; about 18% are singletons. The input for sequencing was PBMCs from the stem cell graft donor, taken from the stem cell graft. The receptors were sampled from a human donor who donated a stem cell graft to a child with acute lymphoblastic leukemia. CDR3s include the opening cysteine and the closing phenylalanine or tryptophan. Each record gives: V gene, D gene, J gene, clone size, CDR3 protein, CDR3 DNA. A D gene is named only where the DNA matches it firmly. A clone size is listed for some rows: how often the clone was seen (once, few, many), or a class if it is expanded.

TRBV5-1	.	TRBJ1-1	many	CASSFGLNTEAFF	TGTGCCAGCAGCTTTGGACTGAACACTGAAGCTTTCTTT
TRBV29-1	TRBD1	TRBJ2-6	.	CSVWTGETSGANVLTF	TGCAGCGTGTGGACAGGGGAAACCTCTGGGGCCAACGTCCTGACTTTC
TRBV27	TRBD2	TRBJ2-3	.	CASSPIWGLADSTDTQYF	TGTGCCAGCAGTCCAATTTGGGGACTAGCGGACAGCACAGATACGCAGTATTTT
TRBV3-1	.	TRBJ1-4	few	CASSLRTTLLSTNEKLFF	TGTGCCAGCAGCCTCCGAACCACCCTTCTTTCAACTAATGAAAAACTGTTTTTT
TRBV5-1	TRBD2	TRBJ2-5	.	CASSMIAGEETQYF	TGCGCCAGCAGCATGATAGCGGGAGAAGAGACCCAGTACTTC
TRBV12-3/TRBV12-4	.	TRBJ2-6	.	CASKWKPGSPHSGANVLTF	TGTGCCAGCAAATGGAAACCAGGTTCCCCCCACTCTGGGGCCAACGTCCTGACTTTC
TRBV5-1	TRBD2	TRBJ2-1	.	CASSFGLADPYNEQFF	TGCGCCAGCAGCTTCGGACTAGCGGACCCCTACAATGAGCAGTTCTTC
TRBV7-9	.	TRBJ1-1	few	CASSPSRGVTEAFF	TGTGCCAGCAGCCCCTCTCGGGGGGTCACTGAAGCTTTCTTT
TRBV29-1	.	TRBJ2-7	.	CSVLDTGTSYEQYF	TGCAGCGTGTTAGACACAGGAACTTCCTACGAGCAGTACTTC
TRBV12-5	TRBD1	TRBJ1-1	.	CASGLGGGAEAFF	TGTGCTAGTGGTTTGGGAGGGGGCGCTGAAGCTTTCTTT
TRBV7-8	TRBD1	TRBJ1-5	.	CASSLASGTASNQPQHF	TGTGCCAGCAGCTTAGCCTCCGGGACAGCTTCCAATCAGCCCCAGCATTTT
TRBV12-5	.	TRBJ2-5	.	CASGPSLGETQYF	TGTGCTAGTGGTCCTAGCCTGGGAGAGACCCAGTACTTC
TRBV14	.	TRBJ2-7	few	CARAERCDSYEQYF	TGTGCCAGAGCCGAGAGGTGCGACTCCTACGAGCAGTACTTC
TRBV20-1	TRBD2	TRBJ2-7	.	CSARDRRGLAGGYEQYF	TGCAGTGCTAGAGATCGTCGAGGACTAGCTGGGGGTTACGAGCAGTACTTC
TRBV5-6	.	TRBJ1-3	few	CASSLLEGNTIYF	TGTGCCAGCAGCTTGCTCGAGGGAAACACCATATATTTT
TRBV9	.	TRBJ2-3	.	CASSASSTTDTQYF	TGTGCCAGCAGCGCCTCGTCTACAACAGATACGCAGTATTTT
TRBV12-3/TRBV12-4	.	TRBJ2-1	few	CASSQRGGQFF	TGTGCCAGCAGTCAAAGGGGGGGGCAGTTCTTC
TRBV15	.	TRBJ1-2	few	CATSRDGGYGYTF	TGTGCCACCAGCAGAGACGGAGGCTATGGCTACACCTTC
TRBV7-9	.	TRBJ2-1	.	CASRGTPNEQFF	TGTGCCAGCAGAGGGACCCCCAATGAGCAGTTCTTC
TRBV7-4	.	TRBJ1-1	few	CASSSGDPLNTEAFF	TGTGCCAGCAGCAGTGGGGACCCCTTAAACACTGAAGCTTTCTTT
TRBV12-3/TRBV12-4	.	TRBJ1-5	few	CASSSRGNNQPQHF	TGTGCCAGCAGTTCCAGGGGAAACAATCAGCCCCAGCATTTT
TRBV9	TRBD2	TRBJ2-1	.	CASSSGTSGRLFF	TGTGCCAGCAGCTCCGGGACTAGCGGGAGACTGTTCTTC
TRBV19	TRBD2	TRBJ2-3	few	CASSIALGLAGADTQYF	TGTGCCAGTAGTATAGCCTTAGGACTAGCGGGAGCAGATACGCAGTATTTT
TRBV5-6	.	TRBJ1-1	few	CASSPEGGWEAFF	TGTGCCAGCAGCCCCGAGGGGGGGTGGGAAGCTTTCTTT
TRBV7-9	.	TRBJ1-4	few	CASSLVLRGSNEKLFF	TGTGCCAGCAGCTTAGTCTTGAGGGGCTCTAATGAAAAACTGTTTTTT
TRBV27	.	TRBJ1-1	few	CASSLQITMNTEAFF	TGTGCCAGCAGTTTACAAATAACCATGAACACTGAAGCTTTCTTT
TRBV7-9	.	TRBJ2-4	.	CAIKGPHAQYF	TGTGCCATTAAAGGGCCCCACGCGCAGTACTTC
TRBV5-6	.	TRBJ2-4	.	CASSLAGDLRAGYF	TGTGCCAGCAGCTTGGCCGGCGACTTGAGGGCGGGGTACTTC
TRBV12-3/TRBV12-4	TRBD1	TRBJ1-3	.	CASNYRGRGQGAVGGNTIYF	TGTGCCAGCAACTACAGGGGTAGGGGACAGGGCGCAGTTGGTGGAAACACCATATATTTT
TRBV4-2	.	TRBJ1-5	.	CASSQENQPQHF	TGTGCCAGCAGCCAAGAAAATCAGCCCCAGCATTTT
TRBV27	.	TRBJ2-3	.	CASSLIGVAGTDTQYF	TGTGCCAGCAGTTTAATTGGGGTGGCCGGGACAGATACGCAGTATTTT
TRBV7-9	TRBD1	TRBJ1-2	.	CASSLGQGAAGYTF	TGTGCCAGCAGCTTAGGTCAGGGGGCGGCTGGCTACACCTTC
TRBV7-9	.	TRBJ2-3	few	CASSGQSTDTQYF	TGTGCCAGCAGCGGGCAGAGCACAGATACGCAGTATTTT
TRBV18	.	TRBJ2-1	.	CASSADGPYNEQFF	TGTGCCAGCTCAGCGGACGGCCCCTACAATGAGCAGTTCTTC
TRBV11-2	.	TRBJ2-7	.	CASSFAPVSYEQYF	TGTGCCAGCAGCTTTGCCCCAGTCTCCTACGAGCAGTACTTC
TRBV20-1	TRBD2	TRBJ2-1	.	CSAVAGDSSYNEQFF	TGCAGTGCAGTAGCGGGAGATTCCTCCTACAATGAGCAGTTCTTC
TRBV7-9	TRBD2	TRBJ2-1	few	CASSSSSGLEQFF	TGTGCCAGCAGCTCTTCTAGCGGGCTCGAGCAGTTCTTC
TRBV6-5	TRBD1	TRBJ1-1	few	CASSYAPQGEGTEAFF	TGTGCCAGCAGTTACGCCCCCCAGGGGGAAGGGACTGAAGCTTTCTTT
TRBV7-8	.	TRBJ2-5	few	CASSFHWADQETQYF	TGTGCCAGCAGCTTTCATTGGGCTGACCAAGAGACCCAGTACTTC